One and the same sample provided the 23 T cell receptor beta chains below, sequenced in a study of technical replicates of blood from several donors. Produced via immunoSEQ multiplex PCR; TCRdb's table is partial and in-frame only. Here the sample spans 80,000 to 85,000 clones, over 75% being singletons. Source material: T cells isolated from PBMCs. All receptors derive from a human donor in good health.

This chain links TRBV6-5 with TRBJ2-7, with TRBD1 matching over 8 bases. With 7 bases clipped from V and 4 bases from J, the junction kept 9 bases outside the gene matches. This CDR3 comprises 14 residues. Germline CDR1 and CDR2: MNHEY and SVGAGI. CDR3 sequence: CASIGRDRRYEQYF. In DNA form, the CDR3 reads TGTGCCAGCATTGGAAGGGACAGGAGATACGAGCAGTACTTC.

V is TRBV11-1 and J is TRBJ2-3; TRBD2 matches at 8 bases. Trimming cost V 1 base and J 4 bases; bases outside gene matches: 10. Germline CDR1 SGHAT, CDR2 FQDESV (reference sequence). The CDR3 contains 17 residues. The CDR3 DNA reads as TGTGCCAGCAGCTTAGACGAGCGGGAGTATAGCGCAGATACGCAGTATTTT. It translates to CASSLDEREYSADTQYF. Based on the CDR3 plus reference TRBV11-1 and TRBJ2-3, the full variable domain is EAEVAQSPRYKITEKSQAVAFWCDPISGHATLYWYRQILGQGPELLVQFQDESVVDDSQLPKDRFSAERLKGVDSTLKIQPAELGDSAMYLCASSLDEREYSADTQYFGPGTRLTVL.

The chain combines TRBV10-1 with TRBJ2-7; TRBD1 matches 7 bases. From germline, CDR1 is WNHNN and CDR2 SYGVQD (reference sequence). CDR3 length: 13 residues. V gave up 6 bases and J gave up 2 bases; unmatched junction bases: 4. The CDR3: CASSQGVAYEQYF. CDR3 sequence (DNA): TGCGCCAGCAGCCAGGGGGTCGCCTACGAGCAGTACTTC.

The chain employs TRBV7-2 and TRBJ2-1; D is perhaps TRBD2 (5 bases). This CDR3 comprises 13 residues. CDR1 and CDR2 from the germline V gene are SGHTA and FQGNSA. Trimming left V 5 bases short and J 3 bases short, with 8 bases between. The CDR3 bases are TGTGCCAGCAGCCCTACTAGCTACAATGAGCAGTTCTTC. This codes for CASSPTSYNEQFF.

This sequence joins TRBV28 and TRBJ1-2, with TRBD1 identical over 9 bases. Germline CDR1 MDHEN, CDR2 SYDVKM. The CDR3 sequence is 14 residues long. J was trimmed by 4 bases and V by 6 bases; bases with no gene match: 6. The CDR3 spells CASRLQGASYGYTF. CDR3 sequence (DNA): TGTGCCAGCAGATTACAGGGGGCCAGCTATGGCTACACCTTC.

The V gene is TRBV6-1, the J gene TRBJ1-5; D not certain. Germline-derived CDR1 and CDR2 are MNHNS and SASEGT. This CDR3 has 13 residues. Trimming removed 2 bases from V and 7 bases from J, with 9 bases in between. For the CDR3, the DNA is TGTGCCAGCAGTGAAAATTCCAGGCAGCCCCAGCATTTT. Its protein product is CASSENSRQPQHF.

The CDR3 DNA sequence: TGTGCCAGCAGGGACAGGGGGTACACTGAAGCTTTCTTT. It yields the protein CASRDRGYTEAFF. The chain couples TRBV6-5 to TRBJ1-1; 10 bases are shared with TRBD1. Germline V gene sequence: CDR1 MNHEY, CDR2 SVGAGI. The V segment lost 6 bases and the J segment 3 bases; nucleotides outside the gene matches: 1. This CDR3 is built from 13 residues.

V gene TRBV9 combines with J gene TRBJ2-2; D might be TRBD2 (6 bases). The CDR3 is 15 amino acids. V dropped 1 base and J dropped 7 bases, with 14 bases sitting between them. Germline loops: CDR1 SGDLS, CDR2 YYNGEE. In nucleotides, the CDR3 is TGTGCCAGCAGCGTAACTGGCGGGATTGGCGGGGAGCTGTTTTTT. Encoded protein: CASSVTGGIGGELFF.

The CDR3 coding sequence is TGTGCCAGCAGTTTTCATGGGGCAGGGGGCGAGAGGACAGATACGCAGTATTTT. Its translation: CASSFHGAGGERTDTQYF. The J gene is TRBJ2-3, the V gene TRBV28, with 8 bases that match TRBD1. The J segment lost 3 bases and the V segment lost 3 bases, leaving 14 bases of the junction unmatched. The CDR3 is 18 amino acids. CDR1 and CDR2 from the germline V gene are MDHEN and SYDVKM.

This chain connects TRBV27 to TRBJ1-1; D might be TRBD1 (6 bases). Germline V gives CDR1 MNHEY, CDR2 SMNVEV (reference sequence). The germline V and J ends were trimmed by 3 bases and 1 base, with 15 bases remaining between them. There are 16 residues in the CDR3. The CDR3 loop reads CASSFTQGSTNTEAFF. Here the CDR3 DNA reads TGTGCCAGCAGTTTTACCCAGGGGAGTACGAACACTGAAGCTTTCTTT.

V is TRBV10-3 and J is TRBJ2-5, with TRBD2 matching 10 bases. CDR3 length: 14 residues. V shed 6 bases, J shed 2 bases, and the junction held 3 bases outside the gene matches. Germline-derived CDR1 and CDR2 are ENHRY and SYGVKD. CDR3 sequence (DNA): TGTGCCATCAGCCAACTAGCGGGACAAGAGACCCAGTACTTC. Translation: CAISQLAGQETQYF.

This clone came up once. The CDR3, as DNA: TGTGCCAGTATCCGGCAGGGCGACTATGGCTACACCTTC. This codes for CASIRQGDYGYTF. V gene TRBV19 combines with J gene TRBJ1-2; tentatively, D is TRBD1 (5 bases). The germline CDR1 and CDR2 sequences are LNHDA and SQIVND (reference sequence). The CDR3 length is 13 residues. With 7 bases removed from V and 3 bases from J, the gap between germline ends came to 12 bases.

The rearrangement links TRBV6-5 to TRBJ2-3; TRBD2 aligns across 10 bases. Germline V gene data show CDR1 as MNHEY and CDR2 as SVGAGI. J was trimmed by 6 bases and V by 7 bases; bases with no gene match: 4. The CDR3 contains 13 residues. For the CDR3, the DNA is TGTGCCAGCACCCTAGCGGGAGTGGATACGCAGTATTTT. It translates to CASTLAGVDTQYF.

The chain couples TRBV5-4 to TRBJ1-5; D gene ambiguous. CDR1 SGHNT and CDR2 YYREEE come from the germline V gene (reference sequence). Between the trimmed V and J ends, which lost 2 bases and 3 bases, there was a span of 9 bases. CDR3 length: 14 residues. CDR3 in DNA: TGTGCCAGCAGCTTCGGAGGCGCCAATCAGCCCCAGCATTTT. It specifies CASSFGGANQPQHF.

This clone has only one observation. V is TRBV2 and J is TRBJ2-1; 13 bases are shared with TRBD2. V shed 6 bases and J 8 bases; nucleotides not matched to a gene: 7. The CDR3 spans 15 residues. Germline V gene sequence: CDR1 SNHLY, CDR2 FYNNEI. The CDR3 sequence: CASRLAGGFGYEQFF. Here the CDR3 DNA reads TGTGCCAGCAGACTAGCGGGAGGGTTCGGGTATGAGCAGTTCTTC.

The chain has TRBV5-1 and TRBJ2-3, with D possibly TRBD1 on 6 matching bases. Trimming left V 0 bases short and J 3 bases short, with 14 bases between. The CDR3 spans 16 residues. Germline CDR1 is SGHRS and CDR2 is YFSETQ. The DNA for the CDR3 is TGCGCCAGCAGCTTGGAGGGGACAATAGGAACAGATACGCAGTATTTT. The encoded protein is CASSLEGTIGTDTQYF.

This clone has only one observation. This chain links TRBV6-5 with TRBJ2-7; possibly TRBD2 for D (5 bases). The germline V gene encodes CDR1 MNHEY and CDR2 SVGAGI. V lost 1 base and J lost 3, with 10 bases in between. CDR3 size: 14 residues. The CDR3 sequence: CASSYLDSYYEQYF. The CDR3 bases are TGTGCCAGCAGTTACTTGGACTCCTACTACGAGCAGTACTTC.

V and J are TRBV10-3 and TRBJ1-4, with 10 positions matching TRBD1. There are 16 residues in the CDR3. Germline V lookup: CDR1 ENHRY, CDR2 SYGVKD. V lost 4 bases to trimming and J lost 5 bases; unmatched junction nucleotides: 7. The CDR3 nucleotides are TGTGCCATCAGTGGGCAACCGGGACAGGGGAATGAAAAACTGTTTTTT. Translating it yields CAISGQPGQGNEKLFF.

The V gene is TRBV10-1, the J gene TRBJ2-1; 9 bases match TRBD2. The CDR3 extends over 13 amino acids. Unmatched junction bases numbered 2, after V lost 4 bases and J lost 7 bases. Germline V gives CDR1 WNHNN, CDR2 SYGVQD (reference sequence). DNA of the CDR3: TGCGCCAGCAGTGTAGCGGGAGCGAATGAGCAGTTCTTC. Protein: CASSVAGANEQFF.

The chain carries TRBV7-4 and TRBJ1-4, with 10 nucleotides matching TRBD1. From germline, CDR1 is SGHVT and CDR2 SQSDAQ. After removal of 5 bases from V and 8 bases from J, the junction contained 8 bases not matched to a gene. This CDR3 has 15 residues. CDR3 protein: CASSLWDRGGEKLFF. For the CDR3, the DNA is TGTGCCAGCAGCCTATGGGACAGGGGAGGAGAAAAACTGTTTTTT.

A few counts support this clone. The V gene is TRBV19, the J gene TRBJ1-3, with a weak D call TRBD1 (6 bases). CDR3 length: 16 amino acids. Trimming shortened V by 5 bases and J by 4 bases, and 18 bases separated the two germline ends. Germline V gives CDR1 LNHDA, CDR2 SQIVND (reference sequence). Written as DNA, the CDR3 is TGTGCCAGTAGTGCACGTTTACGGACAGCCGGAAACACCATATATTTT. Translated, it gives CASSARLRTAGNTIYF.

This clone was picked up one time. The chain couples TRBV14 to TRBJ1-2, with D unresolved. V shed 2 bases and J shed 7 bases, with 14 bases lying between them. This CDR3 is 14 amino acids long. CDR1 and CDR2 from the germline V gene are SGHDN and FVKESK. The CDR3: CASSQTGSTGGYTF. The CDR3 DNA is TGTGCCAGCAGCCAAACCGGGAGCACGGGTGGCTACACCTTC.

V gene TRBV19 combines with J gene TRBJ1-5; D is unclear. V was trimmed by 3 bases and J by 7 bases, leaving 13 bases between them. From germline, CDR1 is LNHDA and CDR2 SQIVND (reference sequence). CDR3 size: 14 residues. The CDR3 sequence is CASSIPEGGQPQHF. Here the CDR3 DNA reads TGTGCCAGTAGTATCCCCGAAGGAGGACAGCCCCAGCATTTT.